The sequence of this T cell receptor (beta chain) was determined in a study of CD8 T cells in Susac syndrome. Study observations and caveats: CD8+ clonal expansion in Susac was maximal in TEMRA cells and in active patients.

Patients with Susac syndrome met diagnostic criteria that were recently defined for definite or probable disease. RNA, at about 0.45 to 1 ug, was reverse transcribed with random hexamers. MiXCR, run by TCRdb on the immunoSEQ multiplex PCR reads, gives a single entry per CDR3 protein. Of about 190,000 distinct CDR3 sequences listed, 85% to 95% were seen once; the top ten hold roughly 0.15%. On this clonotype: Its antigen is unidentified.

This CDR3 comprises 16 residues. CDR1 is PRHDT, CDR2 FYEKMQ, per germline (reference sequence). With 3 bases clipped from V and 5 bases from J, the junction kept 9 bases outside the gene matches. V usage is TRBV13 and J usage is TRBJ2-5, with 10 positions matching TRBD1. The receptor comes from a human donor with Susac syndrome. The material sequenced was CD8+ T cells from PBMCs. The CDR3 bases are TGTGCCAGCAGCTTTCCGGGACAGGGGATAGAGGAGACCCAGTACTTC. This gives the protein CASSFPGQGIEETQYF.